Listed below are T cell receptor beta chains from one sample, sequenced in a study of control samples from healthy donors and cancer patients. Assay used: immunoSEQ multiplex PCR; TCRdb lists only in-frame clones, some missing. The sample has some 150,000 clones; 90% to 95% are singletons. Sequenced input: blood. The receptors stem from a woman aged 25 to 45 in good health. Both conserved end residues are trimmed from each CDR3. Fields, in order: J gene, V gene, CDR3 protein.

J: TRBJ1-2
V: TRBV18
CDR3: ASSLVTGFHGYT

J: TRBJ2-7
V: TRBV11-3
CDR3: ASSLAEDYEQY

J: TRBJ2-1
V: TRBV6-1
CDR3: ASSDPFSGRAEQF

J: TRBJ2-1
V: TRBV4-3
CDR3: ASSQDGSGYEQF

J: TRBJ1-2
V: TRBV4-3
CDR3: ASSQQRTGAYGYT

J: TRBJ2-1
V: TRBV5-1
CDR3: ASSPSGSSYNEQF

J: TRBJ1-1
V: TRBV27
CDR3: ASSPYRGRMNTEAF

J: TRBJ1-2
V: TRBV2
CDR3: ASSPGTGSYGYT

J: TRBJ2-5
V: TRBV20-1
CDR3: SASPDSQETQY

J: TRBJ2-5
V: TRBV11-2
CDR3: ASSWDPSGTETQY

J: TRBJ2-2
V: TRBV6-1
CDR3: ASSEGGDTGELF

J: TRBJ1-6
V: TRBV23-1
CDR3: ASPGTGNSPLH

J: TRBJ2-7
V: TRBV18
CDR3: ASSLGTGPYEQY

J: TRBJ1-5
V: TRBV24-1
CDR3: ATSDRQGGNQPQH

J: TRBJ2-3
V: TRBV5-6
CDR3: ASSLGLAGSTGADTQY

J: TRBJ2-1
V: TRBV6-4
CDR3: ASSETGSYNEQF

J: TRBJ1-1
V: TRBV6-4
CDR3: ASSAQGGTEAF

J: TRBJ1-1
V: TRBV12-3/TRBV12-4
CDR3: ASSYYRVAEAF

J: TRBJ1-3
V: TRBV6-5
CDR3: ASSTGHSSGNTIY

J: TRBJ2-1
V: TRBV4-2
CDR3: ASSHETSGSYNEQF

J: TRBJ2-7
V: TRBV28
CDR3: ASSNPGRSSYEQY

J: TRBJ1-2
V: TRBV3-1/TRBV3-2
CDR3: ASSQGGGGYGYT

J: TRBJ1-2
V: TRBV9
CDR3: ASISDSPYGYT

J: TRBJ2-1
V: TRBV5-1
CDR3: ASSLGLAGGNEQF

J: TRBJ1-5
V: TRBV3-1/TRBV3-2
CDR3: ASSQDPRRVAQPQH

J: TRBJ2-7
V: TRBV12-3/TRBV12-4
CDR3: ASSPTGTYEQY

J: TRBJ2-5
V: TRBV18
CDR3: ASSPPGQQETQY

J: TRBJ1-1
V: TRBV27
CDR3: ASSPLRGNTEAF

J: TRBJ1-2
V: TRBV9
CDR3: ASSPRNRGGYT

J: TRBJ2-1
V: TRBV30
CDR3: AWAQGYSYNEQF

J: TRBJ2-7
V: TRBV6-2/TRBV6-3
CDR3: ASSNYEQY

J: TRBJ1-6
V: TRBV7-8
CDR3: ASSFRDRARSPLH

J: TRBJ2-1
V: TRBV24-1
CDR3: ATSDLRFGAEQF

J: TRBJ2-2
V: TRBV14
CDR3: ASSQDTGLAGGTGELF

J: TRBJ1-5
V: TRBV18
CDR3: ASSPPRTSNQPQH

J: TRBJ1-1
V: TRBV19
CDR3: ASSIGATEAF

J: TRBJ2-2
V: TRBV3-1/TRBV3-2
CDR3: ASRPGLAGGGGELF

J: TRBJ1-4
V: TRBV2
CDR3: ASIRGGNEKLF

J: TRBJ1-5
V: TRBV6-5
CDR3: ASKDRVNSNQPQH

J: TRBJ2-2
V: TRBV4-1
CDR3: ASSPLLAGKGGELF

J: TRBJ1-2
V: TRBV28
CDR3: ASSFRSQGSYGYT

J: TRBJ1-1
V: TRBV10-3
CDR3: AISESTGANTEAF

J: TRBJ2-1
V: TRBV6-4
CDR3: ASSEAGASNEQF